Each of the 17 T cell receptor beta chains below was sequenced from the same sample in a study of patients and donors after allogeneic stem cell transplantation (dated by TCRdb to 2020 to 2022). The receptor library was made with RT-PCR. Sequencing took place on a NextSeq 550. The public reads were reanalyzed by TCRdb: fastp trimming at Q25, MiXCR alignment, in-frame beta chains only. A single entry per CDR3 protein holds the most common genes and DNA from its merged rows. The sample table holds approximately 200,000 distinct CDR3 sequences, of which about 38% were seen once. Roughly 12% of the sample comes from the top ten. The sample consisted of blood, either unsorted or a sorted T cell fraction (not recorded which). Receptors were obtained from a human donor who was either an allogeneic HSCT recipient or a stem cell or donor lymphocyte infusion donor (not recorded which). It is not recorded whose cells these are; they may come from a transplant donor.

The gene calls are TRBV12-3 or TRBV12-4 and TRBJ2-5, with D uncertain. V was clipped by 6 bases and J by 5 bases, with 13 bases between them. The length of the CDR3 is 13 residues. The CDR3 reads CASSRYFWETQYF. The CDR3 bases are TGTGCCAGCAGCCGCTACTTTTGGGAGACCCAGTACTTC.

The rearrangement uses TRBV16 and TRBJ1-5, with unresolved D. V shed 6 bases and J shed 2 bases, with 20 bases lying between them. Germline V lookup: CDR1 KGHSY, CDR2 FQNENV. The CDR3 runs 17 residues. CDR3 protein: CASRHHLGPIRNQPQHF. CDR3 coding DNA: TGTGCCAGCAGACATCACCTTGGCCCCATACGCAATCAGCCCCAGCATTTT.

This clonotype turned up a few times. The rearrangement joins TRBV28 to TRBJ1-3; D is uncertain. The germline gives CDR1 MDHEN, CDR2 SYDVKM. The CDR3 covers 15 residues. The ends were cut back, 5 bases at V and 4 bases at J, with 15 bases in the middle. The DNA for the CDR3 is TGTGCCAGCAGTCTCCCGGGCCGAGGAGGAAACACCATATATTTT. Protein: CASSLPGRGGNTIYF.

The rearrangement links TRBV10-3 to TRBJ1-4; 8 bases fit TRBD1. From germline, CDR1 is ENHRY and CDR2 SYGVKD. The CDR3 covers 14 residues. V was pared by 6 bases and J by 5 bases, with 5 bases of the junction left unmatched. The CDR3 loop reads CAIRPDRENEKLFF. The CDR3 region has the DNA TGTGCCATCAGGCCGGACAGGGAAAATGAAAAACTGTTTTTT.

The table lists this clonotype with a few counts. The chain employs TRBV6-1 and TRBJ1-5; D not resolved. There are 15 residues in the CDR3. Germline CDR1 MNHNS, CDR2 SASEGT. Deletions cut 7 bases from V and 3 bases from J, with 16 bases between. In DNA form, the CDR3 reads TGTGCCAGCACCTCCCCCCGGGCCAACAATCAGCCCCAGCATTTT. Translation: CASTSPRANNQPQHF.

The J gene is TRBJ1-1, the V gene TRBV12-3 or TRBV12-4, with D possibly TRBD1 on 6 matching bases. This CDR3 spans 17 amino acids. Trimming took off 3 bases at V and 2 bases at J, with 19 bases between the two ends. CDR3 sequence reads: CASSFYGGRGGNTEAFF. CDR3 coding DNA: TGTGCCAGCAGTTTCTACGGGGGGCGCGGGGGTAACACTGAAGCTTTCTTT.

The CDR3 DNA reads TGTGCCAGCTCCATCAACCAGGGGACAACTCGATTACAGCCCCAGCATTTT. Translation: CASSINQGTTRLQPQHF. The chain is built from TRBV2 and TRBJ1-5, with a tentative D call TRBD1 (6 bases). Germline values: CDR1 SNHLY, CDR2 FYNNEI. V lost 8 bases to trimming and J lost 7 bases, with 27 bases between them. The CDR3 extends over 17 amino acids.

At least ten counts were recorded for this clonotype. CDR3 sequence reads: CASSPLGGTEAFF. The CDR3 DNA is TGTGCCAGCTCACCCCTCGGGGGCACTGAAGCTTTCTTT. This chain links TRBV18 with TRBJ1-1, with TRBD1 as a possible D gene (5 bases). This CDR3 contains 13 residues. V was trimmed by 3 bases and J by 4 bases, leaving 9 bases between them. Germline V CDR1 and CDR2: KGHSH, LQKENI.

In its sample, this clonotype was seen a few times. The genes are TRBV11-2 and TRBJ2-6, with D uncertain. The CDR3 loop spans 16 amino acids. The V and J ends lost 5 bases and 1 base respectively, with 12 bases between them. Germline V gene lookup returns CDR1 SGHAT and CDR2 FQNNGV. CDR3 region: CASSPTAYSGANVLTF. In nucleotides, the CDR3 is TGTGCCAGCAGCCCCACCGCGTATTCTGGGGCCAACGTCCTGACTTTC.

V usage is TRBV4-1 and J usage is TRBJ1-3; 7 positions agree with TRBD1. J gave up 0 bases and V 4 bases, and 9 bases lay outside the gene matches. This CDR3 has 17 amino acids. The germline CDR1 and CDR2 sequences are MGHRA and YSYEKL. The CDR3 reads CASSLLGQPHSGNTIYF. The CDR3 region has the DNA TGCGCCAGCAGCCTCTTGGGACAGCCCCACTCTGGAAACACCATATATTTT.

This clonotype was found once. The conserved phenylalanine or tryptophan is not found at the CDR3 terminus, so this likely reflects a read error. The chain carries TRBV10-3 and TRBJ2-3; D may match TRBD1 or TRBD2 (5 bases each). The germline V and J ends were trimmed by 8 bases and 5 bases, with 17 bases remaining between them. This CDR3 comprises 14 residues. Germline CDR1 and CDR2: ENHRY and SYGVKD. The CDR3 reads CAIRDLPHIDTQYL. As DNA, the CDR3 is TGTGCCATCCGGGACCTACCACACATAGATACGCAGTATTTG.

This chain joins TRBV28 and TRBJ2-7, with 8 bases aligning to TRBD1. CDR3 size: 15 residues. Germline V CDR1 and CDR2: MDHEN, SYDVKM. The V gene end was trimmed by 7 bases and the J gene end by 5 bases; junction bases not matched to a gene: 13. As DNA, the CDR3 is TGTGCCAGCACGTTCTCGGGACAGGAACTCCACGAGCAGTACTTC. Translated, it gives CASTFSGQELHEQYF.

This clonotype was observed many times. The chain joins TRBV12-3 or TRBV12-4 to TRBJ1-3, with D possibly TRBD1 on 5 matching bases. The CDR3 consists of 15 residues. V dropped 6 bases and J dropped 1 base, with 13 bases sitting between them. The CDR3 bases are TGTGCCAGCAGGGGACTGACAGAATCTGGAAACACCATATATTTT. It codes for CASRGLTESGNTIYF.

The chain couples TRBV20-1 to TRBJ1-2; D may be TRBD1 (6 bases). There are 12 residues in the CDR3. Germline V gene lookup returns CDR1 DFQATT and CDR2 SNEGSKA (reference sequence). V lost 6 bases, J lost 4 bases, and 12 bases lay in between. CDR3 coding DNA: TGCAGTGCCTCTGACAGGACCTATGGCTACACCTTC. Translating it yields CSASDRTYGYTF.

This clonotype was detected a few times. This chain uses TRBV7-3 with TRBJ1-2; D is perhaps TRBD1 (6 bases). Deletions cut 4 bases from V and 5 bases from J, with 14 bases between. The CDR3 is 14 amino acids. Germline CDR1 reads SGHTA; CDR2 reads FQGTGA. As DNA, the CDR3 is TGTGCCAGCAGCTCGAAGGGGGTTCTATATGGCTACACCTTC. This sequence encodes CASSSKGVLYGYTF. Based on the CDR3 plus reference TRBV7-3 and TRBJ1-2, the full variable domain is GAGVSQTPSNKVTEKGKYVELRCDPISGHTALYWYRQSLGQGPEFLIYFQGTGAADDSGLPNDRFFAVRPEGSVSTLKIQRTERGDSAVYLCASSSKGVLYGYTFGSGTRLTVV.

The V call is TRBV25-1, the J call TRBJ1-5; maybe TRBD1 (5 bases). V gave up 2 bases and J gave up 7 bases, with 9 bases separating them. The germline V gene encodes CDR1 MGHDK and CDR2 SYGVNS. CDR3 size: 13 residues. CDR3 coding DNA: TGTGCCAGCAGTGAAAGCGGGGGACAGCCCCAGCATTTT. This sequence encodes CASSESGGQPQHF.

The gene calls are TRBV7-6 and TRBJ2-3; 12 nucleotides align to TRBD1. After removal of 4 bases from V and 4 bases from J, the junction contained 3 bases not matched to a gene. Germline CDR1 and CDR2: SGHVS and FNYEAQ. The CDR3 consists of 15 residues. The CDR3 loop reads CASSSRDRGPDTQYF. DNA of the CDR3: TGTGCCAGCAGCTCCCGGGACAGGGGGCCAGATACGCAGTATTTT.